Shown below are 32 T cell receptor beta chains from a single sample sequenced in a study of cytomegalovirus exposure and HLA in healthy donors. Clones were read by immunoSEQ multiplex PCR, and TCRdb kept only the in-frame ones, dropping some. The repertoire holds roughly 130,000 clones, with about 88% as singletons. The sequenced sample was PBMCs. The receptors come from a man aged 30 to 39 in good health and CMV-seronegative.

This clone has just one count. The rearrangement joins TRBV5-1 to TRBJ2-5; TRBD1 agrees at 10 bases. Trimming removed 4 bases from V and 7 bases from J; junction bases left unmatched: 4. The CDR3 sequence is 13 residues long. The germline CDR1 and CDR2 sequences are SGHRS and YFSETQ. The CDR3 loop is CASSPGQGVTQYF. CDR3 DNA sequence: TGCGCCAGCAGCCCCGGACAGGGGGTGACCCAGTACTTC. The full variable domain, with the rest looked up from reference TRBV5-1 and TRBJ2-5, is KAGVTQTPRYLIKTRGQQVTLSCSPISGHRSVSWYQQTPGQGLQFLFEYFSETQRNKGNFPGRFSGRQFSNSRSEMNVSTLELGDSALYLCASSPGQGVTQYFGPGTRLLVL.

The CDR3 loop reads CARGGQGAFHRQYF. The DNA for the CDR3 is TGTGCCAGAGGGGGACAGGGGGCTTTTCACCGGCAGTACTTC. The V and J genes are TRBV2 and TRBJ2-7; 12 bases are a match to TRBD1. The CDR3 totals 14 residues. Losses at the gene ends were 9 bases for V and 9 bases for J; bases not matched to a gene: 12. CDR1 is SNHLY, CDR2 FYNNEI, per germline.

The V and J genes are TRBV27 and TRBJ2-5; 7 bases fit TRBD1. The trim removed 4 bases at V and 2 bases at J, leaving 7 bases unmatched. Germline CDR1 MNHEY, CDR2 SMNVEV (reference sequence). This CDR3 is 15 amino acids long. As DNA, the CDR3 is TGTGCCAGCAGTTCCTTTGGGACAGCTCAAGAGACCCAGTACTTC. Its translation is CASSSFGTAQETQYF.

The V and J genes are TRBV11-3 and TRBJ2-7, with 11 positions matching TRBD2. The CDR3 loop spans 15 amino acids. With V trimmed by 0 bases and J by 7 bases, 5 bases remained unmatched. CDR1 SGHNT and CDR2 YENEEA come from the germline V gene. CDR3 DNA: TGTGCCAGCAGCTTAGAACTAGCGGGAGTAGGGGAGCAGTACTTC. Translating it yields CASSLELAGVGEQYF.

The J gene is TRBJ2-3, the V gene TRBV6-1, with 9 nucleotides matching TRBD1. This CDR3 comprises 16 residues. With 4 bases clipped from V and 3 bases from J, the junction kept 8 bases outside the gene matches. The germline CDR1 and CDR2 sequences are MNHNS and SASEGT. The CDR3 DNA reads as TGTGCCAGCAGTGGGGGACAGGGTCGATTGACAGATACGCAGTATTTT. Amino acid sequence: CASSGGQGRLTDTQYF.

The chain joins TRBV4-1 to TRBJ1-1, with a weak D call TRBD1 (5 bases). The CDR3 sequence is 13 residues long. V lost 0 bases, J lost 8 bases, and 10 bases lay in between. The germline gives CDR1 MGHRA, CDR2 YSYEKL. The CDR3, as DNA: TGCGCCAGCAGCCAAGATGGCAGGACAGAAGCTTTCTTT. It yields the protein CASSQDGRTEAFF.

This clone occurred once. V and J are TRBV2 and TRBJ2-5, with D unclear. CDR1 is SNHLY, CDR2 FYNNEI, per germline. The CDR3 contains 15 residues. Trimming took 0 bases from V and 1 from J, leaving 9 bases between them. CDR3 sequence reads: CASSEAQTGQETQYF. The CDR3 DNA follows: TGTGCCAGCAGTGAAGCGCAGACGGGCCAAGAGACCCAGTACTTC.

The V gene is TRBV15, the J gene TRBJ2-5, with D perhaps matching TRBD2 (7 bases). The CDR3 runs to 15 residues. CDR1 and CDR2 from the germline V gene are LNHNV and YYDKDF (reference sequence). V was pared by 4 bases and J by 2 bases, with 14 bases between. CDR3 sequence: CATSTRGGSQETQYF. DNA of the CDR3: TGTGCCACCAGCACGAGGGGGGGCTCGCAAGAGACCCAGTACTTC.

The V gene is TRBV30, the J gene TRBJ2-1, with 8 bases matching TRBD1. Germline V CDR1 and CDR2: GTSNPN, SVGIG (reference sequence). The trim removed 5 bases at V and 1 base at J, leaving 4 bases unmatched. The CDR3 sequence is 14 residues long. The CDR3 nucleotides are TGTGCCTGGCGAACAGGGGGGTCCTACAATGAGCAGTTCTTC. Protein sequence: CAWRTGGSYNEQFF.

This chain links TRBV7-6 with TRBJ2-5; D is ambiguous. Germline V gene lookup returns CDR1 SGHVS and CDR2 FNYEAQ. The CDR3 has 14 amino acids. The V and J ends lost 5 bases and 3 bases respectively, with 13 bases between them. The CDR3 sequence is CASSPSHFEETQYF. The CDR3 nucleotides read TGTGCCAGCAGCCCCTCCCACTTTGAAGAGACCCAGTACTTC.

This chain uses TRBV11-3 with TRBJ2-1; D might be TRBD2 (5 bases). CDR3 length: 12 residues. Trimming removed 4 bases at V and 10 bases at J, with 11 bases between. In germline, CDR1 is SGHNT, CDR2 YENEEA. CDR3 nucleotides: TGTGCCAGCAGCTCTTCTCGCGGGGAGCAGTTCTTC. Translated, it gives CASSSSRGEQFF. Based on the CDR3 plus reference TRBV11-3 and TRBJ2-1, the full variable domain is EAGVVQSPRYKIIEKKQPVAFWCNPISGHNTLYWYLQNLGQGPELLIRYENEEAVDDSQLPKDRFSAERLKGVDSTLKIQPAELGDSAVYLCASSSSRGEQFFGPGTRLTVL.

This chain joins TRBV4-3 and TRBJ2-7, with D unclear. Trimming removed 1 base from V and 0 bases from J, with 10 bases in between. The CDR3 spans 15 residues. Germline CDR1 LGHNA, CDR2 YSLEER. The CDR3 spells CASSQGEEFSYEQYF. The CDR3 nucleotides are TGCGCCAGCAGCCAAGGAGAGGAATTCTCCTACGAGCAGTACTTC.

The CDR3 protein is CASSPGGAAEAFF. The CDR3 bases are TGTGCCAGCAGCCCAGGGGGCGCGGCTGAAGCTTTCTTT. The gene calls are TRBV5-4 and TRBJ1-1; 8 bases align to TRBD1. The germline CDR1 and CDR2 sequences are SGHNT and YYREEE (reference sequence). This CDR3 comprises 13 residues. Unmatched junction bases numbered 5, after V lost 4 bases and J lost 6 bases.

The V gene is TRBV2, the J gene TRBJ1-5; D perhaps matches TRBD1 (5 bases). CDR1 and CDR2 from the germline V gene are SNHLY and FYNNEI. The CDR3 has 14 amino acids. Trimming took 6 bases from V and 4 from J, leaving 13 bases between them. CDR3: CASRGVLENQPQHF. In DNA form, the CDR3 reads TGTGCCAGCAGAGGGGTCTTGGAGAATCAGCCCCAGCATTTT.

Turning to this clone: One end of the junction fails to match germline, which may point to a read error. Other DNA sequences of this sample code for an identical CDR3. The rearrangement joins TRBV15 to TRBJ1-2; a possible D gene is TRBD1 (5 bases). Germline loops: CDR1 LNHNV, CDR2 YYDKDF (reference sequence). The CDR3 sequence is 12 residues long. DNA for the CDR3: TGTGCCACCAGCAGAGAACGGCGGGGCTACACCTTT. It yields the protein CATSRERRGYTF.

The chain uses TRBV13 and TRBJ2-5; 8 nucleotides align to TRBD2. Germline V CDR1 and CDR2: PRHDT, FYEKMQ (reference sequence). The CDR3 loop spans 14 amino acids. The junction had 2 bases not matched to a gene; V was cut back by 5 bases and J by 0 bases. The CDR3 loop is CASSASGHQETQYF. CDR3 nucleotide sequence: TGTGCCAGCAGCGCTAGCGGGCACCAAGAGACCCAGTACTTC.

This chain connects TRBV21-1 to TRBJ1-5; the table's D call, TRBD1, has no DNA check behind it. TRBV21-1 is a recognized pseudogene. The CDR3 extends over 19 amino acids. The CDR3 is CASSKEKTEQPYSNQPQHF. CDR3 sequence (DNA): TGTGCCAGCAGCAAAGAAAAAACAGAGCAACCTTATAGCAATCAGCCCCAGCATTTT.

This clone was recorded once. The chain uses TRBV7-9 and TRBJ2-2; 7 nucleotides match TRBD2. Germline-derived CDR1 and CDR2 are SEHNR and FQNEAQ (reference sequence). This CDR3 contains 14 residues. Trimming at V came to 6 bases and at J to 3 bases, leaving 4 bases not matched to a gene. This CDR3 reads CASSRDYDTGELFF. The CDR3 DNA sequence: TGTGCCAGCAGTCGGGACTACGACACCGGGGAGCTGTTTTTT.

The count of this clone is one. V is TRBV6-5 and J is TRBJ2-1; 7 bases fit TRBD2. Germline V gene lookup returns CDR1 MNHEY and CDR2 SVGAGI. The CDR3 has 15 residues. The ends lost 6 bases at V and 9 bases at J; junction bases unmatched: 14. CDR3 bases: TGTGCCAGCAGATCCGGGACTAACTCAATGAGTGAGCAGTTCTTC. Protein: CASRSGTNSMSEQFF.

This chain joins TRBV18 and TRBJ2-1, with D perhaps TRBD2 (6 bases). This CDR3 has 18 amino acids. CDR1 is KGHSH and CDR2 is LQKENI in the germline V gene. Trimming shortened V by 1 base and J by 0 bases, and 16 bases separated the two germline ends. CDR3 amino acids: CASSPQRGGESSYNEQFF. The CDR3 nucleotides are TGTGCCAGCTCACCACAAAGAGGCGGGGAGAGCTCCTACAATGAGCAGTTCTTC.

This CDR3 is CSVAPAGLYNEQFF. DNA for the CDR3: TGCAGCGTTGCCCCGGCCGGACTCTACAATGAGCAGTTCTTC. The chain recombines TRBV29-1 with TRBJ2-1, with a weak D call TRBD2 (5 bases). CDR1 is SQVTM and CDR2 is ANQGSEA in the germline V gene. The ends were cut back, 4 bases at V and 3 bases at J, with 13 bases in the middle. The CDR3 extends over 14 amino acids.

The V gene is TRBV19, the J gene TRBJ2-1; 7 bases are a match to TRBD2. In germline, CDR1 is LNHDA, CDR2 SQIVND (reference sequence). The length of the CDR3 is 15 residues. The ends lost 6 bases at V and 2 bases at J; junction bases unmatched: 7. CDR3 bases: TGTGCCAGTAGCAGGCTAGCGGAGGCCTACAATGAGCAGTTCTTC. Translation: CASSRLAEAYNEQFF.

The chain combines TRBV7-2 with TRBJ2-5; TRBD1 aligns across 7 bases. The V and J ends lost 4 bases and 0 bases, in that order; junction bases with no gene match: 2. Germline loops: CDR1 SGHTA, CDR2 FQGNSA. The CDR3 is made up of 14 amino acids. CDR3 residues: CASSSQGHQETQYF. Here the CDR3 DNA reads TGTGCCAGCAGCTCACAGGGGCACCAAGAGACCCAGTACTTC.

V usage is TRBV5-6 and J usage is TRBJ2-1; a weak D match, TRBD1 (6 bases). V was shortened by 5 bases and J by 14 bases, with 14 bases between the two germline ends. This CDR3 region has 11 residues. Per germline, CDR1 SGHDT and CDR2 YYEEEE. CDR3 in amino acids: CASRRPGHKFF. The CDR3, as DNA: TGTGCCAGCAGGCGTCCGGGACATAAGTTCTTC.

The chain carries TRBV9 and TRBJ1-6; D is unclear. Trimming left V 2 bases short and J 6 bases short, with 12 bases between. The CDR3 extends over 15 amino acids. CDR1 is SGDLS and CDR2 is YYNGEE in the germline V gene. The CDR3 loop is CASSVSNSINSPLHF. CDR3 coding DNA: TGTGCCAGCAGCGTTTCGAACAGTATTAATTCACCCCTCCACTTT. Together with reference TRBV9 and TRBJ1-6, the CDR3 gives the full variable domain: DSGVTQTPKHLITATGQRVTLRCSPRSGDLSVYWYQQSLDQGLQFLIQYYNGEERAKGNILERFSAQQFPDLHSELNLSSLELGDSALYFCASSVSNSINSPLHFGNGTRLTVT.

The J gene is TRBJ1-5, the V gene TRBV25-1; D may be TRBD1 (5 bases). From germline, CDR1 is MGHDK and CDR2 SYGVNS. The V end was cut by 2 bases, the J end by 9 bases, with 17 bases between. The CDR3 is 15 residues long. The CDR3 spells CASSERGKGTWPQHF. The CDR3 DNA sequence: TGTGCCAGCAGTGAAAGGGGAAAGGGGACTTGGCCCCAGCATTTT. Variable domain in full (rest from reference TRBV25-1 and TRBJ1-5): EADIYQTPRYLVIGTGKKITLECSQTMGHDKMYWYQQDPGMELHLIHYSYGVNSTEKGDLSSESTVSRIRTEHFPLTLESARPSHTSQYLCASSERGKGTWPQHFGDGTRLSIL.

V usage is TRBV4-1 and J usage is TRBJ2-7; TRBD1 matches at 8 bases. The trim removed 0 bases at V and 2 bases at J, leaving 0 bases unmatched. This CDR3 spans 14 amino acids. In germline, CDR1 is MGHRA, CDR2 YSYEKL. The CDR3 bases are TGCGCCAGCAGCCAAGAACAGGGGGCCTACGAGCAGTACTTC. Translation: CASSQEQGAYEQYF.

The chain combines TRBV5-1 with TRBJ2-1; a weak D match, TRBD1 (6 bases). CDR1 SGHRS and CDR2 YFSETQ come from the germline V gene. The CDR3 runs 19 residues. Trimming removed 1 base at V and 5 bases at J, with 25 bases between. The CDR3 DNA follows: TGCGCCAGCAGCTTGTTATGGGGGACACAGCTAATTGTCCACAATGAGCAGTTCTTC. Translated: CASSLLWGTQLIVHNEQFF.

The V call is TRBV4-1, the J call TRBJ2-2; the D is unclear. Germline V gives CDR1 MGHRA, CDR2 YSYEKL. CDR3 length equals 16 residues. V was pared by 1 base and J by 2 bases, with 11 bases between. The CDR3, as DNA: TGCGCCAGCAGCCAAGTACCCAGAAGAAACACCGGGGAGCTGTTTTTT. It specifies CASSQVPRRNTGELFF.

The rearrangement uses TRBV5-6 and TRBJ2-7, with D possibly matching TRBD1 (5 bases). The germline CDR1 and CDR2 sequences are SGHDT and YYEEEE. The CDR3 is 16 amino acids. V lost 2 bases to trimming and J lost 5 bases, with 20 bases between them. CDR3 DNA sequence: TGTGCCAGCAGCTTAAACGGTTGGGGCCCCCCCCACGAGCAGTACTTC. It yields the protein CASSLNGWGPPHEQYF.

The genes are TRBV7-9 and TRBJ2-7, with 7 bases fitting TRBD1. The trim removed 5 bases at V and 0 bases at J, leaving 7 bases unmatched. The CDR3 is 15 residues long. Per germline, CDR1 SEHNR and CDR2 FQNEAQ (reference sequence). The CDR3 protein is CASSGAGGNSYEQYF. In nucleotides, the CDR3 is TGTGCCAGCAGCGGAGCAGGGGGTAACTCCTACGAGCAGTACTTC.

V and J are TRBV6-5 and TRBJ1-2, with a weak D call TRBD1 (6 bases). V was shortened by 8 bases and J by 7 bases, with 17 bases between the two germline ends. Germline lookup yields CDR1 MNHEY and CDR2 SVGAGI. This CDR3 spans 13 amino acids. This CDR3 reads CASRATGMRGYTF. The CDR3, as DNA: TGTGCCAGCCGAGCTACAGGGATGCGTGGCTACACCTTC.